The present TCR beta chain was sequenced within a study of T cell responses to AZD1222 COVID-19 vaccine. Study summary: Second-dose timings of about 4 or about 12 weeks were pooled. Whole-study results and caveats: In a largely white British group with more females than males, clonal diversity was possibly underestimated.

The germline gives CDR1 LGHDT, CDR2 YNNKEL (reference sequence). V shed 5 bases and J shed 2 bases, with 15 bases lying between them. The CDR3 length is 15 residues. Worth noting for this clone: Its antigen remains unknown.

Generated by immunoSEQ multiplex PCR, the TCRdb table keeps only in-frame clones and is missing some. The sample holds roughly 100,000 clones; about 93% are singletons and the top ten take around 5%. Specimen: peripheral blood, collected on day 0 of AZD1222 vaccination. The chain couples TRBV3-1 (or the pseudogene TRBV3-2) to TRBJ1-2, with D hard to call. The clonotype originates from an adult in good health. CDR3 amino acids: CASSVSTTRNYGYTF. The CDR3 nucleotides are TGTGCCAGCAGCGTTTCCACTACTAGGAACTATGGCTACACCTTC.